A single sample gave rise to the 26 T cell receptor beta chains below, sequenced in a study of blood T cell repertoires in COVID-19. Libraries were prepared by immunoSEQ multiplex PCR; TCRdb keeps only in-frame clonotypes and omits some of them. The sample has 150,000 to 200,000 clones, approximately 89% seen once. The sample was PBMCs or T cells enriched from blood (not recorded which). These receptor sequences come from a woman aged 18-29 years who had recovered from COVID-19.

The chain links TRBV28 to TRBJ2-4; tentative D call: TRBD2 (6 bases). The CDR3 extends over 15 amino acids. The germline V gene encodes CDR1 MDHEN and CDR2 SYDVKM. Trimming removed 4 bases from V and 8 bases from J, with 18 bases in between. This CDR3 is CASSYTSRYRHIQYF. CDR3 DNA: TGTGCCAGCAGTTATACTAGCCGCTACCGGCACATTCAGTACTTC.

The chain links TRBV19 to TRBJ2-1; 9 bases are shared with TRBD2. Germline V lookup: CDR1 LNHDA, CDR2 SQIVND (reference sequence). The length of the CDR3 is 19 residues. Trimming cost V 1 base and J 4 bases; bases outside gene matches: 14. This CDR3 is CASSIAALAGVSPYNEQFF. The DNA for the CDR3 is TGTGCCAGTAGTATAGCCGCGTTAGCGGGAGTCTCCCCGTACAATGAGCAGTTCTTC.

As to this clone: This same CDR3 is encoded by further DNA sequences in the sample. The chain links TRBV7-3 to TRBJ2-3; weak D call: TRBD1 (5 bases). Trimming removed 4 bases from V and 0 bases from J, with 11 bases in between. Looked up from germline, CDR1 is SGHTA and CDR2 is FQGTGA. The CDR3 runs to 15 residues. The chain's CDR3 is CASSSSPGSTDTQYF. CDR3 nucleotide sequence: TGTGCCAGCAGCTCAAGTCCAGGGAGCACAGATACGCAGTATTTT.

This clone was picked up one time. The chain carries TRBV5-4 and TRBJ1-1, with D possibly TRBD1 on 5 matching bases. The CDR3 has 13 residues. Trimming took 5 bases from V and 4 from J, leaving 12 bases between them. Germline loops: CDR1 SGHNT, CDR2 YYREEE (reference sequence). CDR3 nucleotides: TGTGCCAGCAGACCAGACAGCCGCACTGAAGCTTTCTTT. Translated: CASRPDSRTEAFF.

This chain joins TRBV27 and TRBJ2-3; a possible D gene is TRBD1 (5 bases). CDR1 is MNHEY and CDR2 is SMNVEV in the germline V gene (reference sequence). The CDR3 covers 17 residues. V shed 4 bases and J shed 2 bases, with 19 bases lying between them. The CDR3: CASSSRAGMKDTDTQYF. The CDR3 coding sequence is TGTGCCAGCAGTTCGAGAGCAGGGATGAAAGACACAGATACGCAGTATTTT.

This chain uses TRBV3-1 (or the pseudogene TRBV3-2) with TRBJ2-5, with D perhaps matching TRBD2 (5 bases). The CDR3 extends over 12 amino acids. The germline V gene has CDR1 LGHDT and CDR2 YNNKEL (reference sequence). Trimming pared 3 bases from V and 7 bases from J, leaving 9 bases between. CDR3 DNA sequence: TGTGCCAGCAGCCACGAACGGGGGACCCAGTACTTC. Its protein product is CASSHERGTQYF.

This clone was observed a handful of times. The gene calls are TRBV7-6 and TRBJ1-4; 7 bases map to TRBD1. Per the germline V gene, CDR1 is SGHVS and CDR2 is FNYEAQ. The CDR3 consists of 15 residues. Trimming removed 5 bases from V and 7 bases from J; junction bases left unmatched: 10. The DNA of the CDR3 is TGTGCCAGCAGCGCCAACTCAGGGGGTGGTGAAAAACTGTTTTTT. Amino acids: CASSANSGGGEKLFF.

The J gene is TRBJ2-1, the V gene TRBV7-3; weak D call: TRBD2 (5 bases). The length of the CDR3 is 13 residues. Germline V gene sequence: CDR1 SGHTA, CDR2 FQGTGA. Trimming took off 5 bases at V and 9 bases at J, with 14 bases between the two ends. The CDR3 DNA reads TGTGCCAGCAGCAACAGTGGGAGTGGTGAGCAGTTCTTC. It translates to CASSNSGSGEQFF.

V and J are TRBV7-9 and TRBJ2-7; D gene uncertain. The CDR3 spans 11 residues. CDR1 and CDR2 (germline): SEHNR, FQNEAQ (reference sequence). The V gene lost 7 bases and the J gene lost 7 bases, with 11 bases spanning the gap. CDR3 bases: TGTGCCAGCACCTCAGGTCGAGAGCAGTACTTC. It codes for CASTSGREQYF. Combining the CDR3 with reference TRBV7-9 and TRBJ2-7 gives the whole variable domain DTGVSQNPRHKITKRGQNVTFRCDPISEHNRLYWYRQTLGQGPEFLTYFQNEAQLEKSRLLSDRFSAERPKGSFSTLEIQRTEQGDSAMYLCASTSGREQYFGPGTRLTVT.

This clone was seen only a few times. V is TRBV4-1 and J is TRBJ2-1; 9 bases are shared with TRBD2. Looked up from germline, CDR1 is MGHRA and CDR2 is YSYEKL. V was pared by 0 bases and J by 4 bases, with 7 bases of the junction left unmatched. The CDR3 runs to 17 residues. This CDR3 reads CASSQEGGRARYNEQFF. The CDR3 DNA reads TGCGCCAGCAGCCAAGAGGGCGGGAGGGCCCGTTACAATGAGCAGTTCTTC.

The chain uses TRBV3-1 (or the pseudogene TRBV3-2) and TRBJ1-1; a possible D gene is TRBD1 (5 bases). This CDR3 has 11 amino acids. Trimming took 8 bases from V and 7 from J, leaving 11 bases between them. CDR1 is LGHDT and CDR2 is YNNKEL in the germline V gene (reference sequence). In DNA, the CDR3 is TGTGCCAGCCAACTGGGGGGTGAAGCTTTCTTT. This codes for CASQLGGEAFF.

The chain couples TRBV30 to TRBJ1-1; D is uncertain. The CDR3 is 13 residues long. Trimming shortened V by 6 bases and J by 4 bases, and 15 bases separated the two germline ends. The germline V gene encodes CDR1 GTSNPN and CDR2 SVGIG (reference sequence). The CDR3 sequence: CACNHGRFTEAFF. The CDR3 DNA reads TGTGCCTGCAATCATGGGAGGTTCACTGAAGCTTTCTTT.

The gene calls are TRBV6-5 and TRBJ2-7; 10 nucleotides line up with TRBD2. Germline V lookup: CDR1 MNHEY, CDR2 SVGAGI. The V gene end was trimmed by 4 bases and the J gene end by 3 bases; junction bases not matched to a gene: 9. The CDR3 consists of 16 residues. CDR3 region: CASSSSSGSSFYEQYF. DNA of the CDR3: TGTGCCAGCAGTTCATCTAGCGGGAGCTCCTTCTACGAGCAGTACTTC.

CDR3: CASTRGRADSGNTIYF. In nucleotides, the CDR3 is TGTGCCAGCACCCGGGGTCGGGCAGACTCTGGAAACACCATATATTTT. The V gene is TRBV28, the J gene TRBJ1-3; the D is unclear. In germline, CDR1 is MDHEN, CDR2 SYDVKM. The CDR3 spans 16 residues. V lost 7 bases and J lost 0, with 16 bases in between. Using reference TRBV28 and TRBJ1-3 for the parts outside the CDR3, the full variable domain is DVKVTQSSRYLVKRTGEKVFLECVQDMDHENMFWYRQDPGLGLRLIYFSYDVKMKEKGDIPEGYSVSREKKERFSLILESASTNQTSMYLCASTRGRADSGNTIYFGEGSWLTVV.

This sequence joins TRBV5-6 and TRBJ2-7; TRBD1 is a possible D gene (5 bases). This CDR3 is built from 15 residues. Trimming pared 0 bases from V and 2 bases from J, leaving 12 bases between. Per the germline V gene, CDR1 is SGHDT and CDR2 is YYEEEE. This CDR3 reads CASSLVPGKTYEQYF. The DNA of the CDR3 is TGTGCCAGCAGCTTGGTCCCAGGGAAAACCTACGAGCAGTACTTC.

This chain joins TRBV7-3 and TRBJ2-3; D is perhaps TRBD2 (5 bases). The CDR3 consists of 16 residues. Trimming took off 4 bases at V and 2 bases at J, with 16 bases between the two ends. Germline assignment: CDR1 SGHTA and CDR2 FQGTGA. For the CDR3, the DNA is TGTGCCAGCAGCTCCATCTCCAGCGGAATCACAGATACGCAGTATTTT. It specifies CASSSISSGITDTQYF.

The chain employs TRBV5-4 and TRBJ2-1; 10 nucleotides line up with TRBD1. Losses at the gene ends were 0 bases for V and 2 bases for J; bases not matched to a gene: 2. This CDR3 contains 16 residues. Germline CDR1 and CDR2: SGHNT and YYREEE (reference sequence). The CDR3 is CASSLGQGATYNEQFF. The DNA of the CDR3 is TGTGCCAGCAGCTTGGGACAGGGGGCAACCTACAATGAGCAGTTCTTC. The full variable domain, rest sourced from reference TRBV5-4 and TRBJ2-1, is ETGVTQSPTHLIKTRGQQVTLRCSSQSGHNTVSWYQQALGQGPQFIFQYYREEENGRGNFPPRFSGLQFPNYSSELNVNALELDDSALYLCASSLGQGATYNEQFFGPGTRLTVL.

The V call is TRBV7-8, the J call TRBJ1-6, with 7 bases lining up with TRBD1. The V segment lost 3 bases and the J segment 5 bases; nucleotides outside the gene matches: 10. This CDR3 contains 17 residues. Germline V gene sequence: CDR1 SGHVS, CDR2 FQNEAQ. DNA for the CDR3: TGTGCCAGCAGCTTCTCGACAGGGCGACAAAATAATTCACCCCTCCACTTT. Its protein product is CASSFSTGRQNNSPLHF.

The V gene is TRBV9, the J gene TRBJ2-7; D may be TRBD2 (6 bases). The V end was cut by 5 bases, the J end by 2 bases, with 20 bases between. The CDR3 runs to 16 residues. CDR1 and CDR2 (germline): SGDLS, YYNGEE. In DNA, the CDR3 is TGTGCCAGCAGTGAAAGTGGTGCCGGAGGGGCCTACGAGCAGTACTTC. Amino acids: CASSESGAGGAYEQYF.

The chain links TRBV19 to TRBJ1-4; 7 bases map to TRBD1. CDR3 length equals 16 residues. Germline V gives CDR1 LNHDA, CDR2 SQIVND (reference sequence). With V trimmed by 3 bases and J by 3 bases, 7 bases remained unmatched. The CDR3 DNA sequence: TGTGCCAGTAGTATTGAGACAGGGCTGGCTAATGAAAAACTGTTTTTT. This translates into CASSIETGLANEKLFF.

J is TRBJ2-7 and V is TRBV6-5; D is perhaps TRBD1 (6 bases). CDR3 length equals 15 residues. The V end was cut by 6 bases, the J end by 3 bases, with 18 bases between. Looked up from germline, CDR1 is MNHEY and CDR2 is SVGAGI. CDR3 nucleotide sequence: TGTGCCAGCAGACCCGGACAGAACACAGTCTACGAGCAGTACTTC. Residues: CASRPGQNTVYEQYF.

A few counts support this clone. The chain links TRBV5-1 to TRBJ1-1; D is perhaps TRBD1 (6 bases). Germline V lookup: CDR1 SGHRS, CDR2 YFSETQ. Trimming pared 2 bases from V and 1 base from J, leaving 9 bases between. The CDR3 consists of 14 residues. CDR3 amino acids: CASSFTGPNTEAFF. The DNA of the CDR3 is TGCGCCAGCAGCTTTACAGGGCCGAACACTGAAGCTTTCTTT.

The rearrangement links TRBV19 to TRBJ2-1, with 14 bases aligning to TRBD2. There are 16 residues in the CDR3. Germline V gene sequence: CDR1 LNHDA, CDR2 SQIVND (reference sequence). Germline trimming cut 8 bases from V and 4 bases from J; bases unmatched to any gene: 7. The CDR3 here is CASRGTSGSLYNEQFF. CDR3 nucleotides: TGTGCCAGTCGGGGGACTAGCGGGAGTCTATACAATGAGCAGTTCTTC.

The rearrangement joins TRBV9 to TRBJ2-1, with 7 nucleotides matching TRBD1. This CDR3 is 15 amino acids long. The germline gives CDR1 SGDLS, CDR2 YYNGEE. V shed 4 bases and J 7 bases; nucleotides not matched to a gene: 11. This CDR3 reads CASSPGTVFMNEQFF. CDR3 nucleotide sequence: TGTGCCAGCAGCCCGGGGACAGTGTTTATGAATGAGCAGTTCTTC.

The chain has TRBV29-1 and TRBJ2-2, with 9 bases aligning to TRBD2. Germline V gene data show CDR1 as SQVTM and CDR2 as ANQGSEA. CDR3 length: 13 residues. The trim removed 8 bases at V and 4 bases at J, leaving 5 bases unmatched. This chain's CDR3 is CSIDSGSTGELFF. The CDR3 nucleotides read TGCAGCATCGATAGCGGGAGCACCGGGGAGCTGTTTTTT.

The CDR3 sequence is CASSLEGQVHGYTF. Written as DNA, the CDR3 is TGCGCCAGCAGCTTGGAGGGGCAGGTACATGGCTACACCTTC. J is TRBJ1-2 and V is TRBV5-1; D perhaps matches TRBD1 (5 bases). Germline V lookup: CDR1 SGHRS, CDR2 YFSETQ. There are 14 residues in the CDR3. With 0 bases removed from V and 6 bases from J, the gap between germline ends came to 12 bases.